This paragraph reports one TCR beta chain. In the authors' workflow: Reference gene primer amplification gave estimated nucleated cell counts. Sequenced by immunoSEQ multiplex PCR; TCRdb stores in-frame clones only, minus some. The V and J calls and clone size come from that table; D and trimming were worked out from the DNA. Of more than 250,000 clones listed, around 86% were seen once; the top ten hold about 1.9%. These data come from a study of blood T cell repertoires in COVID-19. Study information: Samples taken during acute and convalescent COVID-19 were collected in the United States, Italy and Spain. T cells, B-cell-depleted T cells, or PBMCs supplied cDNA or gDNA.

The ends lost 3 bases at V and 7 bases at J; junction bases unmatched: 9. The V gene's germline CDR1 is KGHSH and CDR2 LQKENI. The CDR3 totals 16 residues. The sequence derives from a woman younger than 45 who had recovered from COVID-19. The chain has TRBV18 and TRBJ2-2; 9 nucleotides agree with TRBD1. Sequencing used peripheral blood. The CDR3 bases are TGTGCCAGCTCACCTGTGAGAACAGGGGGCATCGGGGAGCTGTTTTTT. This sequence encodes CASSPVRTGGIGELFF.